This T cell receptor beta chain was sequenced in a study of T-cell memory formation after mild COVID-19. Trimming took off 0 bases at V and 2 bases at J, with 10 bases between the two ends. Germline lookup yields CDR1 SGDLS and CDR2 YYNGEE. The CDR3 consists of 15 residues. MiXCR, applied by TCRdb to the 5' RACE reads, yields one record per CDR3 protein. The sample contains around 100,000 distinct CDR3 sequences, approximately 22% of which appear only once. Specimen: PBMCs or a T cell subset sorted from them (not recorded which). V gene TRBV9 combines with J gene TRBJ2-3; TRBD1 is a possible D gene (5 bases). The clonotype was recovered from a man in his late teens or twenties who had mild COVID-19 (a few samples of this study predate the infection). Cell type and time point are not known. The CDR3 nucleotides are TGTGCCAGCAGCGTAGAGGGCAGGGACACAGATACGCAGTATTTT. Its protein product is CASSVEGRDTDTQYF.